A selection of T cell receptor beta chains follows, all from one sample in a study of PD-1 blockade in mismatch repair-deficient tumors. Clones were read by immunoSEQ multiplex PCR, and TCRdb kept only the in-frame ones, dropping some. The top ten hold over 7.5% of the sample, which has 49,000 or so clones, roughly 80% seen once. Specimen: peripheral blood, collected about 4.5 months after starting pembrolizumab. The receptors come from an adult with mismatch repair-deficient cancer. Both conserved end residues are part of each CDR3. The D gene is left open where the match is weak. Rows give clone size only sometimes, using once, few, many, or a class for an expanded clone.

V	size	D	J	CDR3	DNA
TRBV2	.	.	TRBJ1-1	CASTVDLNTEAFF	TGTGCCAGCACGGTGGATCTGAACACTGAAGCTTTCTTT
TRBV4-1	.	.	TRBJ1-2	CASSQPPGAGFYGYTF	TGCGCCAGCAGCCAACCCCCCGGGGCCGGATTCTATGGCTACACCTTC
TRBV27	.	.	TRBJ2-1	CASSLTRYNEQFF	TGTGCCAGCAGCCTGACTAGATACAATGAGCAGTTCTTC
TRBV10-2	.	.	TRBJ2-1	CASSGRGSGILQYEQFF	TGCGCCAGCAGCGGGCGAGGTAGCGGAATTTTACAATATGAGCAGTTCTTC
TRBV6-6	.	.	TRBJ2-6	CASSPPGSSGANVLTF	TGTGCCAGCAGTCCGCCGGGGTCCTCTGGGGCCAACGTCCTGACTTTC
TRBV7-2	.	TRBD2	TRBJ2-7	CASSYGLASYEQYF	TGTGCCAGCAGCTACGGACTAGCGAGCTACGAGCAGTACTTC
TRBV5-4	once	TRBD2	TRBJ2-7	CASSLASGRSNYEQYF	TGTGCCAGCAGCTTGGCTAGCGGGAGGTCGAACTACGAGCAGTACTTC
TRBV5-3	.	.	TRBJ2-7	CASSPWMAGAYEQYF	TGTGCCAGCAGCCCGTGGATGGCAGGGGCCTACGAGCAGTACTTC
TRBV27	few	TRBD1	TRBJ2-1	CASSHPGTGEQFF	TGTGCCAGCAGTCACCCCGGGACAGGGGAGCAGTTCTTC
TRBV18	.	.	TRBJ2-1	CASSLNAGRTSYNEQFF	TGTGCCAGCTCACTTAACGCAGGACGGACCTCCTACAATGAGCAGTTCTTC
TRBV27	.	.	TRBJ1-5	CASSLDRGILGPQHF	TGTGCCAGCAGTTTAGATCGAGGCATCCTGGGGCCCCAGCATTTT
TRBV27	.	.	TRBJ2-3	CASSPRGTDTQYF	TGTGCCAGCAGCCCGCGGGGCACAGATACGCAGTATTTT
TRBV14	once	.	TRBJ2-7	CASSPTGTTYEQYF	TGTGCCAGCAGCCCCACCGGCACCACCTACGAGCAGTACTTC
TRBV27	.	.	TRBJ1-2	CASSLKDTNYGYTF	TGTGCCAGCAGTTTAAAGGACACTAACTATGGCTACACCTTC
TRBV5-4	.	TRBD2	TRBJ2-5	CASSPSRGVAGVETQYF	TGTGCCAGCAGCCCCAGCCGGGGAGTAGCGGGAGTCGAGACCCAGTACTTC
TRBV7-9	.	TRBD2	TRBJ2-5	CASSLEGLAGPRPQYF	TGTGCCAGCAGCTTAGAGGGGCTAGCGGGACCCCGCCCCCAGTACTTC
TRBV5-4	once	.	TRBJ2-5	CASRRDGNQETQYF	TGTGCCAGCAGACGGGACGGAAACCAAGAGACCCAGTACTTC
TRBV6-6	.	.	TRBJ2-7	CASSSNPLYEQYF	TGTGCCAGCAGTTCGAACCCCCTCTACGAGCAGTACTTC
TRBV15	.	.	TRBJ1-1	CATSGTSMNTEAFF	TGTGCCACCAGCGGGACATCCATGAACACTGAAGCTTTCTTT
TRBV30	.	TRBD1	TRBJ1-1	CAWSRDRVTEAFF	TGTGCCTGGAGTCGCGACAGGGTCACTGAAGCTTTCTTT
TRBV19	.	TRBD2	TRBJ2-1	CASSPHKREEQFF	TGTGCCAGTAGTCCCCACAAGCGGGAAGAGCAGTTCTTC
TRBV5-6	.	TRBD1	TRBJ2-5	CASSSRQGALAETQYF	TGTGCCAGCAGCTCCAGACAGGGGGCGCTTGCGGAGACCCAGTACTTC
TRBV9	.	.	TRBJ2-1	CASSVLIGSDEQFF	TGTGCCAGCAGCGTACTAATAGGGAGCGATGAGCAGTTCTTC
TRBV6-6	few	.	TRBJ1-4	CASSSRGQGNEKLFF	TGTGCCAGTAGTTCGCGGGGGCAGGGGAATGAAAAACTGTTTTTT
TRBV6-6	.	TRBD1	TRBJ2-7	CASTPRQGSLEQYF	TGTGCCAGCACTCCGAGACAGGGGAGCTTAGAGCAGTACTTC
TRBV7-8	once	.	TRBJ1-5	CASSVSGTPVPQHF	TGTGCCAGCAGCGTCTCCGGGACGCCGGTTCCCCAGCATTTT
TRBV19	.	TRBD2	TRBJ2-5	CASSPRTSGRLETQYF	TGTGCCAGTAGTCCAAGGACTAGCGGGAGGTTAGAGACCCAGTACTTC
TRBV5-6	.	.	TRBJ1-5	CASSLEGQPQHF	TGTGCCAGCAGCTTAGAGGGACAGCCCCAGCATTTT
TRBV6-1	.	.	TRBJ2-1	CASSEGQLGNEQFF	TGTGCCAGCAGTGAAGGCCAGCTAGGGAATGAGCAGTTCTTC